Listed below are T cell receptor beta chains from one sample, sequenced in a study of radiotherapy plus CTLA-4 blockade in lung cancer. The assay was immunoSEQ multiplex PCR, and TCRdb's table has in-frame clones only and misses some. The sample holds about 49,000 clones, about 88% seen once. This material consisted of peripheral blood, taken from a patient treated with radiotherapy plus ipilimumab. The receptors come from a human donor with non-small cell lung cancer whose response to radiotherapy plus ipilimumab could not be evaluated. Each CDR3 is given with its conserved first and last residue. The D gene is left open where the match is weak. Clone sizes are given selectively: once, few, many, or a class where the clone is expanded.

TGTGCCAGCAGCTCCGAACGGGACAGAGCTTATGGCTACACCTTC CASSSERDRAYGYTF . TRBV7-2 TRBD1 TRBJ1-2
TGTGCCAGCAGCTTAGGCAGAAGTGCAGGAAAACTGTTTTTT CASSLGRSAGKLFF . TRBV7-9 . TRBJ1-4
TGTGCCAGCAGCTTGCGTGGGACGGGACATCAGTACTTC CASSLRGTGHQYF . TRBV5-4 . TRBJ2-7
TGTGCCAGCAGCTTAAGACTAGCGGGGGTCAATGAGCAGTTCTTC CASSLRLAGVNEQFF . TRBV7-8 TRBD2 TRBJ2-1
TGTGCCAGCTCACCACAACCGGACAGGGGGGCCGGGGAGCTGTTTTTT CASSPQPDRGAGELFF . TRBV18 TRBD1 TRBJ2-2
TGTGCCAGCAGCGTAACGAAGAGGGGACTCCCACAAGAGACCCAGTACTTC CASSVTKRGLPQETQYF . TRBV7-9 . TRBJ2-5
TGTGCCAGTAGTCCCCTCCGGGGGGCAGGGGGAAACACCATATATTTT CASSPLRGAGGNTIYF . TRBV19 . TRBJ1-3
TGTGCCAGCAGCTTGGGGACAGCCCTCTATAATTCACCCCTCCACTTT CASSLGTALYNSPLHF few TRBV5-6 . TRBJ1-6
TGTGCCAGCAGTTTCCGACAGGGCAATCAGCCCCAGCATTTT CASSFRQGNQPQHF . TRBV27 . TRBJ1-5
TGCGCCAGCAGTCGTACTAGGGAGACCCAGTACTTC CASSRTRETQYF . TRBV10-2 . TRBJ2-5
TGTGCCAGTTTATTGACAGCGTATGGCTACACCTTC CASLLTAYGYTF . TRBV6-1 . TRBJ1-2
TGCGCCAGCAGCCCGCTGACTAGCGGAAGCTCCTACAATGAGCAGTTCTTC CASSPLTSGSSYNEQFF . TRBV5-1 TRBD2 TRBJ2-1
TGTGCCAGCAGCTTCGGAGATTTTAGGACTAATGAAAAACTGTTTTTT CASSFGDFRTNEKLFF . TRBV7-9 . TRBJ1-4
TGTGCCAGCAGTTCGTCCGGGACAGCTCAGCGGGGCTACACCTTC CASSSSGTAQRGYTF . TRBV28 TRBD1 TRBJ1-2
TGTGCCAGCAGCTTTTACCGAACAGGCGACTATGGCTACACCTTC CASSFYRTGDYGYTF . TRBV7-2 . TRBJ1-2
TGTGCCAGTAGTTCCTACGGGGTTGAAGCTTTCTTT CASSSYGVEAFF . TRBV19 . TRBJ1-1
TGTGCCAGTAACGGAGTTACCGGGGAGCTGTTTTTT CASNGVTGELFF . TRBV19 . TRBJ2-2
TGTGCCAGTAGTATAGGTGGCGGGGATTCCCAGTACTTC CASSIGGGDSQYF . TRBV19 . TRBJ2-5
TGTGCCAGTAGTATCTATCCAAGAGGACTAGCGGCCAACACCGGGGAGCTGTTTTTT CASSIYPRGLAANTGELFF . TRBV19 TRBD2 TRBJ2-2
TGTGCCAGCAGCTTAGACAGCTCCTATAATTCACCCCTCCACTTT CASSLDSSYNSPLHF . TRBV7-2 . TRBJ1-6
TGTGCCAGCAGCCTCCCTCTAGGGGACACTGAAGCTTTCTTT CASSLPLGDTEAFF . TRBV7-9 . TRBJ1-1
TGCGCCAGCAGCTCCTCAGGGGACTATGGCTACACCTTC CASSSSGDYGYTF . TRBV5-1 . TRBJ1-2
TGTGCCAGCAGTCTAACGGTGACAACCCAGCCCCAGCATTTT CASSLTVTTQPQHF . TRBV6-5 . TRBJ1-5
TGTGCCAGCAGGCCGTTCGGGCGGGAGTCAACCTACGAGCAGTACTTC CASRPFGRESTYEQYF . TRBV7-9 TRBD2 TRBJ2-7
TGTGCCAGCAGTTTACGGCGGGGGGGCGGGGGCAATGAGCAGTTCTTC CASSLRRGGGGNEQFF . TRBV27 TRBD2 TRBJ2-1
TGTGCCAGCAGCTTAGAATTTGCGGGCGCGAAGGGCTACACCTTC CASSLEFAGAKGYTF . TRBV7-2 . TRBJ1-2
TGTGCCAGCAGCTTGATTATCGGGCAGGGTCTTCTGATGAACACTGAAGCTTTCTTT CASSLIIGQGLLMNTEAFF . TRBV5-6 . TRBJ1-1
TGTGCCAGCTTAGGCCCCGGGACACATCTTACAGGGCAGTACTTC CASLGPGTHLTGQYF . TRBV6-5 . TRBJ2-7
TGCGCCAGCAGCCAAGAGGAGGGCCCGGCTCGGAGCACCATATATTTT CASSQEEGPARSTIYF . TRBV4-3 . TRBJ1-3
TGTGCCAGCACCGACAGCGTTAAGTACGGCGGCTCCTACAATGAGCAGTTCTTC CASTDSVKYGGSYNEQFF few TRBV5-6 . TRBJ2-1
TGTGCAAGTCGCTTAGCCGTCCCTTTTGGACAGAGAAACACCATATATTTT CASRLAVPFGQRNTIYF few TRBV12-2 . TRBJ1-3
TGTGCCAGCAGTGAAAGACAGGCGCGCGAGCAGCCCCAGCATTTT CASSERQAREQPQHF . TRBV6-1 . TRBJ1-5
TGTGCCAGCAGCGAGAGGGGACTAGTCCCCCCCCATCAAGAGACCCAGTACTTC CASSERGLVPPHQETQYF few TRBV7-2 TRBD2 TRBJ2-5
TGTGCCAGCAGCCCACCCCCGGGACTAGCGGGAGAAGAGACCCAGTACTTC CASSPPPGLAGEETQYF . TRBV27 TRBD2 TRBJ2-5
TGTGCCAGCAGCAAGGAGGGCAGCGCGGATGAAAAACTGTTTTTT CASSKEGSADEKLFF . TRBV21-1 . TRBJ1-4